The text below deals with one T cell receptor (beta chain). This clone was seen a few times. Its recognized antigen is unknown. Nothing much larger sits one base from this clone, and base qualities are not available. The library relied on the immunoSEQ multiplex PCR assay. In most patients, genomic DNA was isolated using the Qiagen DNeasy Blood and Tissue Kit and sent frozen to Adaptive Biotechnologies for TCR sequencing. High-throughput TCR-beta CDR3 sequencing of genomic DNA from most patients was performed by Adaptive Biotechnologies. Per the authors' processing: Adaptive's ImmunoSEQ software supplied the TCR sequencing data for 15 to 20 patients, while MiXCR and VDJtools were used to process a few other patients. CD4 versus CD8 sorting errors were corrected by removing sequences found in both subsets at a frequency ratio below 5:1. CDR3 nucleotide sequences shared by donor and recipient were removed because the origin of these sequences could not be assigned. To count as alloreactive, a clone needed at least 2-fold expansion over unstimulated cells and a minimum CFSE-low frequency of 0.002% (template counts) or 0.001% (read counts). A clone was considered mappable if detected in the sequenced pre-transplant spleen, lymph node, or MLR CFSE-low populations of the donor or recipient. The cumulative frequency of alloreactive clones was calculated as a percentage of all sequences, weighted by copy number. This immuneACCESS table, as held by TCRdb, lists in-frame sequences with V and J called but not all clones. Of the missing ones, under half trace to an unresolved V gene in checked studies; the others have no known cause. The DNA gave D and trimming, while V, J and clone size come from that table. The sample table holds tens of thousands of clones, of which roughly 90% were seen once. Roughly 2.6% of the sample is taken by the ten largest.

What the time point label conveys for this sample: cells obtained before transplantation from donor or recipient. CD3+CD4+ and CD3+CD8+ populations were FACS-sorted from unstimulated pre-transplant donor and recipient cells taken from spleen or lymph nodes. These data originate in a study of graft-versus-host responses after intestinal transplantation (dated by TCRdb to the early 2020s). About the full investigation: The transplants that recipients received were multivisceral, liver-intestinal, or isolated intestinal. Anti-thymocyte globulin induction was given to all recipients, followed by maintenance tacrolimus and steroids for 2 to 3 years. After intestinal transplantation, graft-versus-host and host-versus-graft alloreactive T cell clones in the graft, circulation and bone marrow were tracked using bulk TCR-beta CDR3 sequencing. Alloreactive clones were identified by sequencing pre-transplant mixed lymphocyte reaction products and comparing them with unstimulated pre-transplant donor and recipient T cells. The cohort enrolled 20 to 30 intestinal transplant recipients, one of whom was a retransplant, and a few patients without pretransplant specimens were excluded. A peak of at least 4% donor T cells among recipient peripheral blood mononuclear cells was the definition used for donor T cell macrochimerism. Instead of going to the commercial service, samples from a few later patients were sequenced in-house on an Illumina MiSeq and processed with MiXCR.

Broad study findings and their caveats: GvH clones turned up in recipient bone marrow, with some appearing earlier in ileal mucosa or blood, a pattern consistent with an intestinal mucosal origin. Conclusions were limited by the relatively low number and heterogeneity of intestinal transplant patients. In patients with donor T cell macrochimerism, the allografts had high GvH to HvG T cell clonal ratios. Peak levels of circulating GvH clones were associated with declines in HvG clones early after transplant.

The TCR comes from a human donor who received an intestinal transplant. The sample was unstimulated CD8+ T cells sorted from spleen or lymph node cells, taken before intestinal transplant.

The CDR3 in this case is CASSRDTQETQYF. The DNA reads TGTGCCAGCAGTCGGGACACCCAAGAGACCCAGTACTTC. The rearrangement combines TRBV6-1 with TRBJ2-5; tentative D gene TRBD1, with 6 bases matching. The CDR3 runs 13 residues from the cysteine to the phenylalanine. Only CDR3 DNA remains: 39 bases, in frame from the first base. In the germline V gene, CDR1 corresponds to MNHNS and CDR2 to SASEGT. V is pared back by 5 bases and J by 1 base, with 8 bases lying between the germline termini.